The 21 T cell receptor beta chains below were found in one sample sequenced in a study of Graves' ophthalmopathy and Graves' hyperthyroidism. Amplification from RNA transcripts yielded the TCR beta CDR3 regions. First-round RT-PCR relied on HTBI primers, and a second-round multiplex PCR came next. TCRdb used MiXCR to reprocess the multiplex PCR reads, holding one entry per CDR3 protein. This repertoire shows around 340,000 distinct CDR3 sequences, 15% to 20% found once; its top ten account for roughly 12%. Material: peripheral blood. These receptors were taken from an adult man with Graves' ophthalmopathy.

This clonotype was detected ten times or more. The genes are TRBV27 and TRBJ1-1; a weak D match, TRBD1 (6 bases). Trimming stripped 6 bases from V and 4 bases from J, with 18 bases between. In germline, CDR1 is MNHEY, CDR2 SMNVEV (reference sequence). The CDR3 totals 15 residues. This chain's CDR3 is CASSLNRAGTTEAFF. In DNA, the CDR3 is TGTGCCAGCAGCCTGAACAGGGCAGGGACCACTGAAGCTTTCTTT.

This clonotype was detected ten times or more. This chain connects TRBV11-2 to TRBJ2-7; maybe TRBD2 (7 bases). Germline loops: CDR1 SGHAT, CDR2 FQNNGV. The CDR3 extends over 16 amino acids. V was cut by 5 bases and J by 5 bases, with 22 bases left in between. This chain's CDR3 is CASSPSPRGGWDEQYF. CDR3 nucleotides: TGTGCCAGCAGCCCGAGCCCGAGGGGGGGATGGGACGAGCAGTACTTC. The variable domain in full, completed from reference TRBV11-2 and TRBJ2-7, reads EAGVAQSPRYKIIEKRQSVAFWCNPISGHATLYWYQQILGQGPKLLIQFQNNGVVDDSQLPKDRFSAERLKGVDSTLKIQPAKLEDSAVYLCASSPSPRGGWDEQYFGPGTRLTVT.

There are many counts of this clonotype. The CDR3 spells CASSFPPTARSSGNTIYF. The CDR3 DNA reads as TGTGCCAGCAGTTTTCCCCCGACAGCGAGATCCTCTGGAAACACCATATATTTT. The rearrangement joins TRBV12-3 or TRBV12-4 to TRBJ1-3; a weak D match, TRBD1 (5 bases). Trimming pared 3 bases from V and 0 bases from J, leaving 18 bases between. The CDR3 sequence is 18 residues long.

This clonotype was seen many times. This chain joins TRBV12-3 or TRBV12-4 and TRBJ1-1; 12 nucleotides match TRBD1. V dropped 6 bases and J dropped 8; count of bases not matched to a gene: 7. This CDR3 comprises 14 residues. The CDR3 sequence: CASRAGTGGFEAFF. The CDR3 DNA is TGTGCCAGCAGAGCCGGGACAGGGGGCTTCGAAGCTTTCTTT.

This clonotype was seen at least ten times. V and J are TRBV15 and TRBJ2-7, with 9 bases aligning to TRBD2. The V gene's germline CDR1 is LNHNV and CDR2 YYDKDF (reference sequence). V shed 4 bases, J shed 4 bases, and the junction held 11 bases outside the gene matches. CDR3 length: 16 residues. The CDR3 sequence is CATSISAGGSMYEQYF. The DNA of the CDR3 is TGTGCCACCAGCATTTCAGCGGGAGGAAGTATGTACGAGCAGTACTTC.

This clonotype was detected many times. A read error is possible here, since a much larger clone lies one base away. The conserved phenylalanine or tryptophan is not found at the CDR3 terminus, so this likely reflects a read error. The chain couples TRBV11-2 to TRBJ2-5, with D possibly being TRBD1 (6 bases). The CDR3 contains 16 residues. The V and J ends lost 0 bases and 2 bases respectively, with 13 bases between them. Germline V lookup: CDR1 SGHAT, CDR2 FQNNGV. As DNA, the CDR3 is TGTGCCAGCAGCTTAGAGACCGGGACATCACAAGAGACCCAGTACCTC. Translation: CASSLETGTSQETQYL.

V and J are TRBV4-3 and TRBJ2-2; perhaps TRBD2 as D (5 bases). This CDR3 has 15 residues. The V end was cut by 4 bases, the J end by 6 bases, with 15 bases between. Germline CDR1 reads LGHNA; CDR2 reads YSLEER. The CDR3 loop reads CASSLLSGEPGELFF. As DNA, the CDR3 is TGCGCCAGCAGCCTTCTGTCCGGGGAGCCCGGGGAGCTGTTTTTT.

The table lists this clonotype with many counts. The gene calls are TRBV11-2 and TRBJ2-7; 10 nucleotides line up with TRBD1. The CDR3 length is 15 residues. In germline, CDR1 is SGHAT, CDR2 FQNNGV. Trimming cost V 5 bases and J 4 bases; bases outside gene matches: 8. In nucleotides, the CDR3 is TGTGCCAGCAGCCACATCGGGACAGGGGCTTACGAGCAGTACTTC. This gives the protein CASSHIGTGAYEQYF.

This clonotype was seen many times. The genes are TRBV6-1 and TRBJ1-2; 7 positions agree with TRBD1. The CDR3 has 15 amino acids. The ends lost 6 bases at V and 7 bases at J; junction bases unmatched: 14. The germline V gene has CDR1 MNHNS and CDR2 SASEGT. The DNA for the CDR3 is TGTGCCAGCAGCCGTAGACAGGGCCCCGGGGGTGGCTACACCTTC. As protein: CASSRRQGPGGGYTF.

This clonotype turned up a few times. The CDR3 loop reads CASSPPAGPEQYF. The CDR3 DNA reads TGTGCCAGCTCACCACCAGCAGGGCCCGAGCAGTACTTC. J is TRBJ2-7 and V is TRBV18, with a weak D call TRBD1 (5 bases). Trimming took 0 bases from V and 6 from J, leaving 9 bases between them. Germline assignment: CDR1 KGHSH and CDR2 LQKENI. This CDR3 is built from 13 residues.

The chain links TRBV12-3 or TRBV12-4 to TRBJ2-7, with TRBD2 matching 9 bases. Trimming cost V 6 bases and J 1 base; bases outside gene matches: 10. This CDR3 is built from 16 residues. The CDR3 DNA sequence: TGTGCCAGCAGCCGAGATAGCGGGAGTCTGTCCTACGAGCAGTACTTC. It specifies CASSRDSGSLSYEQYF.

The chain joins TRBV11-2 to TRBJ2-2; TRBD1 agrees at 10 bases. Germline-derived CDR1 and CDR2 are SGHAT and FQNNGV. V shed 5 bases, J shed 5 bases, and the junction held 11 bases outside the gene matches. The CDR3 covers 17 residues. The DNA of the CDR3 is TGTGCCAGCAGCCTCCTGCCCGGGACAGGGGTGACCGGGGAGCTGTTTTTT. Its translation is CASSLLPGTGVTGELFF.

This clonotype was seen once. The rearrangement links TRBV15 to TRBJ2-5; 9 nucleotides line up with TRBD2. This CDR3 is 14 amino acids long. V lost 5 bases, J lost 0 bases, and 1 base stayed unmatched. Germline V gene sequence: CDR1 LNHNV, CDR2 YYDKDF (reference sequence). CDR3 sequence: CATSLAGYQETQYF. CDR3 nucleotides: TGTGCCACCAGCCTAGCGGGGTACCAAGAGACCCAGTACTTC.

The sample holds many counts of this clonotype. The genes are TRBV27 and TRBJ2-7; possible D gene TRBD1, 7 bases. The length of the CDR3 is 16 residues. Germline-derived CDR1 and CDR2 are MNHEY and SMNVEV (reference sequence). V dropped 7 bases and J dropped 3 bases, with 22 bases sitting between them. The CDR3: CASKTRGTAAFYEQYF. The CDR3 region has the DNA TGTGCCAGCAAAACCCGGGGGACAGCGGCGTTCTACGAGCAGTACTTC.

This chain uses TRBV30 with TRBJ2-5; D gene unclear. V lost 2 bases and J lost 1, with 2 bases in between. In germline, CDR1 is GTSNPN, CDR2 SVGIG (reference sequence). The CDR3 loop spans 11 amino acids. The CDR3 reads CAWSFQETQYF. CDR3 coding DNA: TGTGCCTGGAGTTTCCAAGAGACCCAGTACTTC.

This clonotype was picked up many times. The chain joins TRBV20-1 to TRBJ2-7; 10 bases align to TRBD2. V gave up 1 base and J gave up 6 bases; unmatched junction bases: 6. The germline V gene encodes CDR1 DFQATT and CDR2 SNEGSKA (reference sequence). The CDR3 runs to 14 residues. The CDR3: CSARAAGGPSEQYF. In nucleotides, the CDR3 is TGCAGTGCTAGAGCAGCGGGAGGGCCAAGCGAGCAGTACTTC.

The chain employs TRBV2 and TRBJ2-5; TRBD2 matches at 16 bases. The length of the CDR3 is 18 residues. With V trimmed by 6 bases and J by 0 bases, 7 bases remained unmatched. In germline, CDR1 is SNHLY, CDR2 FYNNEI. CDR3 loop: CASRAGTSGGDNQETQYF. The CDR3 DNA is TGTGCCAGCAGAGCCGGGACTAGCGGGGGGGACAACCAAGAGACCCAGTACTTC. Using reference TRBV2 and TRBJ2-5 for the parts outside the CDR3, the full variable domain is EPEVTQTPSHQVTQMGQEVILRCVPISNHLYFYWYRQILGQKVEFLVSFYNNEISEKSEIFDDQFSVERPDGSNFTLKIRSTKLEDSAMYFCASRAGTSGGDNQETQYFGPGTRLLVL.

The CDR3 sequence is CASTTGVEKAEAFF. DNA for the CDR3: TGTGCCAGCACCACCGGAGTTGAAAAGGCTGAAGCTTTCTTT. This chain uses TRBV2 with TRBJ1-1; no clear D gene. CDR3 length equals 14 residues. CDR1 is SNHLY, CDR2 FYNNEI, per germline. Deletions cut 7 bases from V and 6 bases from J, with 18 bases between. Filled out from reference TRBV2 and TRBJ1-1, the complete variable domain reads EPEVTQTPSHQVTQMGQEVILRCVPISNHLYFYWYRQILGQKVEFLVSFYNNEISEKSEIFDDQFSVERPDGSNFTLKIRSTKLEDSAMYFCASTTGVEKAEAFFGQGTRLTVV.

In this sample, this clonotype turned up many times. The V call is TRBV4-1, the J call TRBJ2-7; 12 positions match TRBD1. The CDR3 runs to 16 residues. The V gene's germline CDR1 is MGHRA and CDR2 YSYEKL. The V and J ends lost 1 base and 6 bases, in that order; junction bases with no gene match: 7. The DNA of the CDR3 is TGCGCCAGCAGCCAAGTTGGGACAGGGGGCAATGCCGAGCAGTACTTC. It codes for CASSQVGTGGNAEQYF.

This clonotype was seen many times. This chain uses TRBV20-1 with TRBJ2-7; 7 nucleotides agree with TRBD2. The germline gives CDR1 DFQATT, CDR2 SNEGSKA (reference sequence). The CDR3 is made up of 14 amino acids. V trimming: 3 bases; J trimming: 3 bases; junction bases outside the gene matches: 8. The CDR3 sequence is CSASSSGTDYEQYF. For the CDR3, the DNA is TGCAGTGCTAGTTCCAGCGGGACCGACTACGAGCAGTACTTC.

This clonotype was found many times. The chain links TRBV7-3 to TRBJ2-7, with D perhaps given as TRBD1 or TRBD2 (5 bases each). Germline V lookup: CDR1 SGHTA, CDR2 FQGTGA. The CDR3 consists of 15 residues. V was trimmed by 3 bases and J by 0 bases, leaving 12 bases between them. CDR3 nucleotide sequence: TGTGCCAGCAGCTTTGGGGGTGGGGGCTCCTACGAGCAGTACTTC. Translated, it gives CASSFGGGGSYEQYF.